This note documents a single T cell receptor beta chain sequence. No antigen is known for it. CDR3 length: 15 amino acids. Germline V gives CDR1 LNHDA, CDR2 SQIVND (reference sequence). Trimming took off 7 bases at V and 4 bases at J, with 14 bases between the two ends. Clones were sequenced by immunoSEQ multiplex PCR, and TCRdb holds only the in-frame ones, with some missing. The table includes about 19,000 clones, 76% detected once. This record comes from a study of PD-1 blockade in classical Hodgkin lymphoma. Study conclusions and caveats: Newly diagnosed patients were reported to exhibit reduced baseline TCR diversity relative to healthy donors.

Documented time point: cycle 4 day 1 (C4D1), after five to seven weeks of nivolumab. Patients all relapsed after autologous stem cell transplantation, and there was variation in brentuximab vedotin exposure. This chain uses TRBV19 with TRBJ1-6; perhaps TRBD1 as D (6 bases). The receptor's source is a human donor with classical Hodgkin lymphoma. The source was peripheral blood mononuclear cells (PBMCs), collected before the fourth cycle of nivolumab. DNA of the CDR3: TGTGCCAGTACAACAATGGGGACATATAATTCACCCCTCCACTTT. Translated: CASTTMGTYNSPLHF.